Listed below are T cell receptor beta chains from one sample, sequenced in a study of vaccination effects on CD4 cells after COVID-19. Antigens of these TCRs are unknown. Measured with immunoSEQ multiplex PCR; TCRdb has only the in-frame clones, and not every one. The data contain approximately 83,000 clones, around 74% of them seen just once; the ten biggest clones take up around 1.1%. Sequencing used CD4+ T cells from PBMCs cultured with HCoV-OC43 spike peptides, obtained after COVID-19 vaccination. The receptors shown here come from a human donor who received a COVID-19 vaccine. Both conserved end residues are part of each CDR3. The D gene is left open where the match is weak. Clone size is shown for a subset of rows, as once, few, many or a class of expanded clone.

size | D | J | V | CDR3 | DNA
NA | TRBD1 | TRBJ2-2 | TRBV19 | CASNFGTGGSPNTGELFF | TGTGCCAGTAATTTCGGGACAGGGGGCAGCCCGAACACCGGGGAGCTGTTTTTT
NA | NA | TRBJ1-5 | TRBV6-6 | CATTHRTGNQPQHF | TGTGCCACCACGCATCGCACGGGCAATCAGCCCCAGCATTTT
NA | TRBD1 | TRBJ2-2 | TRBV5-1 | CASSQGQAQATGELFF | TGCGCCAGCAGCCAGGGACAGGCTCAGGCCACCGGGGAGCTGTTTTTT
NA | NA | TRBJ1-5 | TRBV28 | CASSAGTPAEHF | TGTGCCAGCAGCGCCGGGACGCCCGCCGAGCATTTT
NA | TRBD1 | TRBJ1-3 | TRBV10-3 | CAISDRANSGNTIYF | TGTGCCATCAGCGACAGGGCTAACTCTGGAAACACCATATATTTT
few | TRBD1 | TRBJ1-6 | TRBV5-4 | CASSIQGNGSPLHF | TGTGCCAGCAGCATACAGGGGAACGGTTCACCCCTCCACTTT
NA | NA | TRBJ1-2 | TRBV19 | CASSTGMSSYGYTF | TGTGCCAGTAGTACTGGGATGAGCAGCTATGGCTACACCTTC
NA | NA | TRBJ2-2 | TRBV6-5 | CASHLQVGELFF | TGTGCCAGCCATCTCCAGGTCGGGGAGCTGTTTTTT
few | NA | TRBJ2-2 | TRBV7-3 | CASSPLGENTGELFF | TGTGCCAGCAGCCCCCTGGGGGAGAACACCGGGGAGCTGTTTTTT
NA | NA | TRBJ2-2 | TRBV30 | CAWQKLAAGELFF | TGTGCCTGGCAGAAGTTAGCGGCGGGGGAGCTGTTTTTT
NA | NA | TRBJ1-1 | TRBV28 | CASSRRNTEAFF | TGTGCCAGCAGTCGAAGGAACACTGAAGCTTTCTTT
NA | TRBD1 | TRBJ1-5 | TRBV28 | CASSFGDRGNQPQHF | TGTGCCAGCAGTTTCGGAGACAGGGGCAATCAGCCCCAGCATTTT
once | NA | TRBJ1-1 | TRBV3-1/TRBV3-2 | CASSQGGGAEAFF | TGTGCCAGCAGCCAAGGGGGGGGCGCTGAAGCTTTCTTT
NA | NA | TRBJ1-2 | TRBV7-9 | CASSFGIGPYDGYTF | TGTGCCAGCAGCTTTGGAATAGGACCCTATGATGGCTACACCTTC
NA | TRBD1 | TRBJ1-4 | TRBV7-2 | CASSPDRGHEKLFF | TGTGCCAGCAGCCCGGACAGGGGACACGAAAAACTGTTTTTT
NA | NA | TRBJ2-3 | TRBV12-5 | CASGASGEDTQYF | TGTGCTAGTGGCGCCTCAGGGGAGGATACGCAGTATTTT
once | NA | TRBJ2-4 | TRBV11-2 | CASSQQKIPGDIQYF | TGTGCCAGCAGTCAACAAAAAATCCCGGGAGACATTCAGTACTTC
NA | TRBD2 | TRBJ2-5 | TRBV2 | CASSEVSTSGRYF | TGTGCCAGCAGTGAAGTTTCGACTAGCGGCCGGTACTTC
NA | NA | TRBJ1-1 | TRBV19 | CASSTIYMNTEAFF | TGTGCCAGTAGTACTATTTACATGAACACTGAAGCTTTCTTT
NA | NA | TRBJ1-2 | TRBV6-5 | CASRSLDEIMGYTF | TGTGCCAGCAGGAGTTTGGACGAGATAATGGGCTACACCTTC
few | NA | TRBJ2-3 | TRBV9 | CASSAHGLTSTDTQYF | TGTGCCAGCAGCGCGCATGGACTAACTAGCACAGATACGCAGTATTTT
NA | TRBD1 | TRBJ2-5 | TRBV2 | CATLTGKETQYF | TGTGCCACCTTGACAGGGAAAGAGACCCAGTACTTC
NA | TRBD1 | TRBJ2-3 | TRBV5-1 | CASSEGTGQDTQYF | TGCGCCAGCAGCGAAGGGACAGGTCAGGATACGCAGTATTTT
NA | TRBD1 | TRBJ1-6 | TRBV30 | CAWSLQDRGRSPLHF | TGTGCCTGGAGTCTCCAGGACAGGGGGCGGTCACCCCTCCACTTT
NA | NA | TRBJ2-5 | TRBV18 | CASSPQDQETQYF | TGTGCCAGCTCACCACAGGACCAAGAGACCCAGTACTTC
NA | NA | TRBJ2-2 | TRBV6-1 | CASSDRPTNTGELFF | TGTGCCAGCAGTGACAGGCCAACGAACACCGGGGAGCTGTTTTTT
NA | NA | TRBJ1-2 | TRBV14 | CASSPDTDYGYTF | TGTGCCAGCAGCCCGGACACAGACTATGGCTACACCTTC
NA | NA | TRBJ2-1 | TRBV24-1 | CATSGPGTGWAQFF | TGTGCCACCAGTGGCCCCGGAACGGGTTGGGCGCAGTTCTTC
NA | NA | TRBJ1-1 | TRBV2 | CASGTLMNTEAFF | TGTGCCAGCGGGACACTTATGAACACTGAAGCTTTCTTT
NA | TRBD1 | TRBJ1-2 | TRBV5-1 | CASSLADRANYGYTF | TGCGCCAGCAGCTTGGCAGACAGGGCAAACTATGGCTACACCTTC
NA | TRBD1 | TRBJ1-2 | TRBV7-2 | CASRREGTVSNYGYTF | TGTGCCAGCAGACGCGAGGGGACAGTTTCTAACTATGGCTACACCTTC
NA | NA | TRBJ1-6 | TRBV2 | CASSDNGAYSPLHF | TGTGCCAGCAGCGACAATGGGGCTTATTCACCCCTCCACTTT
NA | TRBD1 | TRBJ1-4 | TRBV24-1 | CATSDAGQGDEKLFF | TGTGCCACCAGTGATGCGGGACAGGGGGATGAAAAACTGTTTTTT
NA | NA | TRBJ1-2 | TRBV28 | CASSSGRINYGYTF | TGTGCCAGCAGTTCAGGGAGAATTAACTATGGCTACACCTTC
NA | NA | TRBJ1-3 | TRBV6-5 | CASRRAGGNTIYF | TGTGCCAGCAGGCGAGCCGGGGGAAACACCATATATTTT
NA | NA | TRBJ1-5 | TRBV6-5 | CASSGAGPNQPQHF | TGTGCCAGCTCCGGCGCGGGGCCTAATCAGCCCCAGCATTTT
NA | NA | TRBJ1-4 | TRBV7-2 | CASSFTVATNEKLFF | TGTGCCAGCAGCTTCACAGTTGCAACTAATGAAAAACTGTTTTTT
once | NA | TRBJ1-2 | TRBV7-9 | CASSLREGVGYTF | TGTGCCAGCAGCTTAAGGGAGGGAGTAGGCTACACCTTC